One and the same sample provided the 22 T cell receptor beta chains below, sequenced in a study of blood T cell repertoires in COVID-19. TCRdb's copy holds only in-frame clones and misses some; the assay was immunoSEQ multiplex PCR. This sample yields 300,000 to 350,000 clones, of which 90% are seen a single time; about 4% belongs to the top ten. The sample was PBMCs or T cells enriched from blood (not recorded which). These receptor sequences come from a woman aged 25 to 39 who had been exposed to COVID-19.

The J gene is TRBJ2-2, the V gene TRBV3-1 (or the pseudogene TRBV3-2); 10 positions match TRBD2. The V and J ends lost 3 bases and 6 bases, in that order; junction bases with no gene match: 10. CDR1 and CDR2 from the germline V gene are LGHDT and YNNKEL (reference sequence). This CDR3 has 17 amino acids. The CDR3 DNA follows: TGTGCCAGCAGCCAGATAGCGGGGGGCCTTAGGGCCGGGGAGCTGTTTTTT. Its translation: CASSQIAGGLRAGELFF.

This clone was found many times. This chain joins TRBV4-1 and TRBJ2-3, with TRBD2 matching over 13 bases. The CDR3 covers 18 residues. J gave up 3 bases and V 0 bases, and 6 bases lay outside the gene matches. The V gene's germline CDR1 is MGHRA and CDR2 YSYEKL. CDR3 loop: CASSQEDGTSGETDTQYF. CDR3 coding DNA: TGCGCCAGCAGCCAAGAAGACGGGACTAGCGGGGAAACAGATACGCAGTATTTT.

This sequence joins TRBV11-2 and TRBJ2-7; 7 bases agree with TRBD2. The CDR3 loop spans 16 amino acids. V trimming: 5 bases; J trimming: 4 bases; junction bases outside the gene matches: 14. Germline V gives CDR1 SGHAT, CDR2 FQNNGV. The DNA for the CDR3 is TGTGCCAGCAGCCCAAGAAGCGGGCTAGCGGATTACGAGCAGTACTTC. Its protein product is CASSPRSGLADYEQYF. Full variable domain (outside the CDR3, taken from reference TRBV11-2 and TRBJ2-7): EAGVAQSPRYKIIEKRQSVAFWCNPISGHATLYWYQQILGQGPKLLIQFQNNGVVDDSQLPKDRFSAERLKGVDSTLKIQPAKLEDSAVYLCASSPRSGLADYEQYFGPGTRLTVT.

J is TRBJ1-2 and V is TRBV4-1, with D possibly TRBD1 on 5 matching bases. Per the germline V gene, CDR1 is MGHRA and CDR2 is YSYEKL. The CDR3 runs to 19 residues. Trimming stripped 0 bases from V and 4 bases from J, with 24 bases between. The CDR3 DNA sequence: TGCGCCAGCAGCCAAGATCGTGGTATGTCGGGGGTATCTGGCTATGGCTACACCTTC. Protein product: CASSQDRGMSGVSGYGYTF.

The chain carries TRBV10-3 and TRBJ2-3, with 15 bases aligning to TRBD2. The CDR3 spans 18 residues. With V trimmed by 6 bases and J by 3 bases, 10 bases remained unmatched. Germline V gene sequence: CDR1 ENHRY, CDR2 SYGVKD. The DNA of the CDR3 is TGTGCCATCAGCCCCGGACTAGCGGGGGGGCGATTTACAGATACGCAGTATTTT. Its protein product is CAISPGLAGGRFTDTQYF.

For the CDR3, the DNA is TGTGCCAGTAGTCTTCCGGACAGGGCTCGAGGCTACACCTTC. Protein: CASSLPDRARGYTF. The genes are TRBV19 and TRBJ1-2; 8 bases map to TRBD1. With 5 bases clipped from V and 8 bases from J, the junction kept 10 bases outside the gene matches. CDR3 size: 14 residues. Germline V gene sequence: CDR1 LNHDA, CDR2 SQIVND (reference sequence).

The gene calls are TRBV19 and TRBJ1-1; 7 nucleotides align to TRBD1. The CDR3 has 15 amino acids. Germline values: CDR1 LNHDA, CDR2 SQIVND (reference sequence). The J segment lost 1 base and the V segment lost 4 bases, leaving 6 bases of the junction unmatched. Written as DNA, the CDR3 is TGTGCCAGTAGTACTACAGGGGCCGGGAACACTGAAGCTTTCTTT. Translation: CASSTTGAGNTEAFF.

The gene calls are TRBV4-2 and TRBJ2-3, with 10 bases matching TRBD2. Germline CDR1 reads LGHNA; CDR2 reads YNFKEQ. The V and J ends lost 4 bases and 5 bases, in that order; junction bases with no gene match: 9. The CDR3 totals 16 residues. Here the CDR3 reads CASSPFSGGRRDTQYF. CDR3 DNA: TGTGCCAGCAGCCCGTTTAGCGGGGGGCGGAGAGATACGCAGTATTTT.

This chain's CDR3 is CASSQVGANGNTIYF. CDR3 sequence (DNA): TGTGCCAGCAGCCAAGTTGGAGCTAACGGAAACACCATATATTTT. This chain joins TRBV4-2 and TRBJ1-3; the D is unclear. With 1 base removed from V and 4 bases from J, the gap between germline ends came to 11 bases. Germline V lookup: CDR1 LGHNA, CDR2 YNFKEQ. The CDR3 covers 15 residues.

The CDR3, as DNA: TGTGCCAGCTTCACCACGGGGTCCAACGAGCAGTACTTC. This translates into CASFTTGSNEQYF. The rearrangement joins TRBV18 to TRBJ2-7, with a possible D match to TRBD2 (5 bases). The germline V gene has CDR1 KGHSH and CDR2 LQKENI. This CDR3 is built from 13 residues. Trimming pared 7 bases from V and 5 bases from J, leaving 15 bases between.

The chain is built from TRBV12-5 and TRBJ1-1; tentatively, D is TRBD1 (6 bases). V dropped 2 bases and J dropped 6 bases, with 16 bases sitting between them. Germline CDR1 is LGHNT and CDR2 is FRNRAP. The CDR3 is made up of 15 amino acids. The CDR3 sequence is CASGLRAGVASEAFF. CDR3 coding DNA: TGTGCTAGTGGTTTGAGGGCAGGGGTGGCTTCTGAAGCTTTCTTT.

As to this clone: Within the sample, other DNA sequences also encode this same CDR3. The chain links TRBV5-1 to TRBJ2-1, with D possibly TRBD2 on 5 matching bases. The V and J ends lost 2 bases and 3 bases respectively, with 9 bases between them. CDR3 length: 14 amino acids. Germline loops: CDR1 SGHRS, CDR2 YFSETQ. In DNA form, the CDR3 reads TGCGCCAGCAGCTTTGAGGGTTACTACAATGAGCAGTTCTTC. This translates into CASSFEGYYNEQFF.

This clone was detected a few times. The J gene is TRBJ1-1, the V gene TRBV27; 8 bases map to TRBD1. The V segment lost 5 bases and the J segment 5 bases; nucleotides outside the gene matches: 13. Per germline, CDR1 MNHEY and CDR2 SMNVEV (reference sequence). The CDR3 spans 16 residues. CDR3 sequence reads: CASSLYPGGAGTEAFF. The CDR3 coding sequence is TGTGCCAGCAGTCTCTACCCAGGGGGCGCGGGTACTGAAGCTTTCTTT.

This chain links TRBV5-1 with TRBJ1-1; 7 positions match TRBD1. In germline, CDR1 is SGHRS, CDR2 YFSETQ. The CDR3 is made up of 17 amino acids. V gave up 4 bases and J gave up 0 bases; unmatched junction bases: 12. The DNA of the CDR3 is TGCGCCAGCAGCCAACCCTCCCGGGACAGCATGAACACTGAAGCTTTCTTT. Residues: CASSQPSRDSMNTEAFF.

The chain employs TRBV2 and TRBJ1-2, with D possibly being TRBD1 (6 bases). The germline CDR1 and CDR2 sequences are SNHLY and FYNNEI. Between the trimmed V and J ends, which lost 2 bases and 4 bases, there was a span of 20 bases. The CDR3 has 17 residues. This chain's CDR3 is CASSEPRDNIYFYGYTF. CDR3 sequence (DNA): TGTGCCAGCAGTGAACCCCGGGACAACATTTATTTCTATGGCTACACCTTC.

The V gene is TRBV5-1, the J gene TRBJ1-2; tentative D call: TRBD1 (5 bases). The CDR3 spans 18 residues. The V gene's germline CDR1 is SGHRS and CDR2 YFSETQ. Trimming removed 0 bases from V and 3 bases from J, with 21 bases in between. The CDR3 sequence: CASSLGTTGLRLHYGYTF. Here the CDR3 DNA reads TGCGCCAGCAGCTTGGGTACTACAGGTTTACGGCTTCACTATGGCTACACCTTC.

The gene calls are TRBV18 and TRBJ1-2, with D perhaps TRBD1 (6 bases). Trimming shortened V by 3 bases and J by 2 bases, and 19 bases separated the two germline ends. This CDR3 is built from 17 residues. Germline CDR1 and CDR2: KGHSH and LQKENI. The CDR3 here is CASSPSSYPDRNYGYTF. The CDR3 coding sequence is TGTGCCAGCTCACCCTCATCATATCCCGACAGGAACTATGGCTACACCTTC.

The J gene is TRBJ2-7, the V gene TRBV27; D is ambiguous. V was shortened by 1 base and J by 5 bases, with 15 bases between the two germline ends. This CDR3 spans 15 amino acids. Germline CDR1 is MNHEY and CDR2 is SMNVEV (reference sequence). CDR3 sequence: CASSLLTRIRDEQYF. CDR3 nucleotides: TGTGCCAGCAGTTTATTAACGCGAATACGTGACGAGCAGTACTTC.

The CDR3 DNA follows: TGCGCCAGCAGCGTCCGACAGGGGGAAGGGTCTGGCTACACCTTC. Translation gives CASSVRQGEGSGYTF. The chain combines TRBV4-1 with TRBJ1-2; 9 nucleotides match TRBD1. The CDR3 covers 15 residues. Germline V gene lookup returns CDR1 MGHRA and CDR2 YSYEKL. V lost 5 bases, J lost 7 bases, and 11 bases stayed unmatched.

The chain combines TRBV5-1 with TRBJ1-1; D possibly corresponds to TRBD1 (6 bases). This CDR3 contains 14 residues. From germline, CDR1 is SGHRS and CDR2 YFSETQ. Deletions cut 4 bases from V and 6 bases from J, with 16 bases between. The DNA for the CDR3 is TGCGCCAGCAGCCTGAACACAGGGATCCCTGAAGCTTTCTTT. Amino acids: CASSLNTGIPEAFF.

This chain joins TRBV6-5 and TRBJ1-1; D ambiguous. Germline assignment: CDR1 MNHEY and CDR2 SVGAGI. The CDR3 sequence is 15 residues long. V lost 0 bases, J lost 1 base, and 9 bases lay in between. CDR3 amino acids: CASSYSVPGNTEAFF. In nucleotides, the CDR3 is TGTGCCAGCAGTTACTCGGTTCCGGGGAACACTGAAGCTTTCTTT.

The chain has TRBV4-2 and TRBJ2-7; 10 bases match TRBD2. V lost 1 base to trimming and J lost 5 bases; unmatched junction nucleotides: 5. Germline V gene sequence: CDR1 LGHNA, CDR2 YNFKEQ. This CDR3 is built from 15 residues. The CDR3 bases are TGTGCCAGCAGCCAAGTGAGCGGGGGGGCCAACGAGCAGTACTTC. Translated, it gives CASSQVSGGANEQYF.